Here is one T cell receptor (beta chain) with its context. The target antigen is unknown. The primer mix had 60 Vbeta and 13 Jbeta primers. Method: immunoSEQ multiplex PCR; TCRdb's copy keeps in-frame clones and lacks some. Found here are about 100,000 clones, 75% to 85% of them singletons; the top ten hold approximately 3.7%. Germline CDR1 is LNHDA and CDR2 is SQIVND (reference sequence). V dropped 7 bases and J dropped 5 bases, with 12 bases sitting between them. There are 13 residues in the CDR3. This specimen belongs to a study of cytomegalovirus exposure and HLA in healthy donors. General study points: A prior analysis recorded that most TCR beta V segments were productive about 87% or about 30% of the time. Sequencing depth across donors, presence/absence analyses assumed, was roughly uniform.

Specimen: PBMCs. V usage is TRBV19 and J usage is TRBJ1-5; D not certain. This sequence originates from a female donor in good health and CMV-seropositive. The CDR3 protein is CASTRSGHQPQHF. As DNA, the CDR3 is TGTGCCAGTACCCGGAGCGGTCATCAGCCCCAGCATTTT.